The 19 T cell receptor beta chains below come from one sample, sequenced in a study of neurological immune-mediated disorders. This sample's time point: longitudinal time-point 2. One entry per CDR3 protein, called by TCRdb with MiXCR from the 5' RACE reads. In the table there are tens of thousands of distinct CDR3 sequences, about 13% of which are singletons. The sample consisted of PBMCs. These receptors were obtained from a woman aged 40 to 50 in good health.

Concerning this clonotype: The DNA is left out, because the CDR3 cannot be placed on it with certainty; the CDR3 is given as TCRdb lists it. The CDR3 sequence: CASSFGTGTSGANVMTF. The chain is built from TRBV7-9 and TRBJ2-6; the table's D gene call, TRBD1, was not cross checked with the DNA. Both ends counted, the CDR3 spans 17 residues. Germline CDR1 is SEHNR and CDR2 is FQNEAQ (reference sequence).

This clonotype has ten or more counts. The rearrangement joins TRBV7-3 to TRBJ1-1; D perhaps matches TRBD1 (5 bases). The CDR3 runs to 12 residues. Between the trimmed V and J ends, which lost 4 bases and 10 bases, there was a span of 13 bases. Germline lookup yields CDR1 SGHTA and CDR2 FQGTGA. CDR3 amino acids: CASSSSGGVAFF. Written as DNA, the CDR3 is TGTGCCAGCAGCTCCTCAGGAGGGGTAGCTTTCTTT.

This clonotype came up many times. The rearrangement joins TRBV7-8 to TRBJ2-5; 8 bases match TRBD2. Germline V gene sequence: CDR1 SGHVS, CDR2 FQNEAQ. V trimming: 2 bases; J trimming: 2 bases; junction bases outside the gene matches: 7. This CDR3 region has 16 residues. In DNA, the CDR3 is TGTGCCAGCAGCTTACGAACTAGCGGCAATCAAGAGACCCAGTACTTC. It yields the protein CASSLRTSGNQETQYF.

This clonotype was seen many times. V is TRBV4-3 and J is TRBJ2-7; 12 positions agree with TRBD2. CDR3 size: 15 residues. Germline V gene data show CDR1 as LGHNA and CDR2 as YSLEER. J lost 1 base, V lost 6 bases, and 4 bases had no gene match. In DNA form, the CDR3 reads TGCGCCAGCAGACCAGGACTAGCGGGGTCCTACGAGCAGTACTTC. Residues: CASRPGLAGSYEQYF.

This clonotype has ten or more counts. The chain carries TRBV20-1 and TRBJ2-5; D is undetermined. This CDR3 has 13 residues. The germline V and J ends were trimmed by 1 base and 2 bases, with 8 bases remaining between them. Germline lookup yields CDR1 DFQATT and CDR2 SNEGSKA (reference sequence). CDR3 DNA sequence: TGCAGTGCTAGAGTGGCTGGGCAAGAGACCCAGTACTTC. Translating it yields CSARVAGQETQYF.

The rearrangement uses TRBV7-6 and TRBJ2-5; 14 bases map to TRBD2. The V segment lost 3 bases and the J segment 5 bases; nucleotides outside the gene matches: 2. Germline V gene sequence: CDR1 SGHVS, CDR2 FNYEAQ. The CDR3 has 15 amino acids. CDR3 bases: TGTGCCAGCAGCTTGGGACTAGCGGGGGTTGAGACCCAGTACTTC. Amino acid sequence: CASSLGLAGVETQYF.

This clonotype was counted many times. This chain links TRBV2 with TRBJ1-5; 10 bases match TRBD1. V dropped 4 bases and J dropped 1; count of bases not matched to a gene: 1. This CDR3 region has 15 residues. Per germline, CDR1 SNHLY and CDR2 FYNNEI. CDR3 residues: CASSGQGASNQPQHF. CDR3 nucleotides: TGTGCCAGCAGTGGACAGGGGGCGAGCAATCAGCCCCAGCATTTT.

This chain connects TRBV7-2 to TRBJ2-7; tentatively, D is TRBD1 (5 bases). In germline, CDR1 is SGHTA, CDR2 FQGNSA. V was cut by 1 base and J by 6 bases, with 10 bases left in between. The CDR3 runs to 13 residues. The CDR3 loop reads CASSLGTGREQYF. The CDR3 DNA is TGTGCCAGCAGCTTAGGCACAGGACGCGAGCAGTACTTC.

Many counts were recorded for this clonotype. The chain is built from TRBV6-1 and TRBJ2-5; unclear D gene. Trimming removed 5 bases at V and 1 base at J, with 8 bases between. This CDR3 is 13 amino acids long. Germline CDR1 and CDR2: MNHNS and SASEGT. The CDR3 sequence is CASSRAVQETQYF. The CDR3 region has the DNA TGTGCCAGCAGTCGCGCCGTCCAAGAGACCCAGTACTTC.

This clonotype was counted at least ten times. The chain links TRBV6-5 to TRBJ1-5; 10 nucleotides match TRBD1. Germline V gene data show CDR1 as MNHEY and CDR2 as SVGAGI. With V trimmed by 6 bases and J by 7 bases, 6 bases remained unmatched. This CDR3 region has 14 residues. The CDR3 DNA sequence: TGTGCCAGCAGCCCGGGACAGGGGTGGCAGCCCCAGCATTTT. Its protein is CASSPGQGWQPQHF.

There are many counts of this clonotype. The gene calls are TRBV4-1 and TRBJ2-3; no firm D call. This CDR3 spans 14 amino acids. V was cut by 0 bases and J by 4 bases, with 8 bases left in between. The germline V gene encodes CDR1 MGHRA and CDR2 YSYEKL. The CDR3, as DNA: TGCGCCAGCAGCCAAGAGGTCAGGCCAGATACGCAGTATTTT. Amino acid sequence: CASSQEVRPDTQYF.

This clonotype was found many times. The rearrangement joins TRBV5-1 to TRBJ2-2, with 7 bases lining up with TRBD2. The junction had 3 bases not matched to a gene; V was cut back by 1 base and J by 3 bases. The CDR3 runs 15 residues. Per germline, CDR1 SGHRS and CDR2 YFSETQ. The DNA of the CDR3 is TGCGCCAGCAGCTTGCGCGCGGGGGACACCGGGGAGCTGTTTTTT. This translates into CASSLRAGDTGELFF.

This clonotype was picked up many times. The rearrangement joins TRBV29-1 to TRBJ2-6, with D hard to call. The germline V gene has CDR1 SQVTM and CDR2 ANQGSEA. This CDR3 is 15 amino acids long. The ends were cut back, 3 bases at V and 0 bases at J, with 9 bases in the middle. CDR3 in amino acids: CSVDITLSGANVLTF. The DNA for the CDR3 is TGCAGCGTTGACATTACCCTCTCTGGGGCCAACGTCCTGACTTTC.

This clonotype was observed at least ten times. The rearrangement uses TRBV5-1 and TRBJ2-1; TRBD2 is a possible D gene (6 bases). The V end was cut by 1 base, the J end by 6 bases, with 11 bases between. Per the germline V gene, CDR1 is SGHRS and CDR2 is YFSETQ. The CDR3 extends over 14 amino acids. In nucleotides, the CDR3 is TGCGCCAGCAGCTTGACGGGACTCCTCAATGAGCAGTTCTTC. As protein: CASSLTGLLNEQFF. The variable domain in full, completed from reference TRBV5-1 and TRBJ2-1, reads KAGVTQTPRYLIKTRGQQVTLSCSPISGHRSVSWYQQTPGQGLQFLFEYFSETQRNKGNFPGRFSGRQFSNSRSEMNVSTLELGDSALYLCASSLTGLLNEQFFGPGTRLTVL.

This clonotype was detected a few times. CDR3: CASSFRDRAYNEQFF. The CDR3 DNA sequence: TGCGCCAGCAGCTTCCGGGACAGGGCTTACAATGAGCAGTTCTTC. The J gene is TRBJ2-1, the V gene TRBV5-1; 9 bases map to TRBD1. Per germline, CDR1 SGHRS and CDR2 YFSETQ. CDR3 size: 15 residues. J gave up 4 bases and V 2 bases, and 4 bases lay outside the gene matches.

Notes on this clonotype: A junction boundary mismatches the germline segment, possibly from a read error. The chain links TRBV25-1 to TRBJ1-4; 8 nucleotides agree with TRBD1. The CDR3 is 15 residues long. Germline CDR1 MGHDK, CDR2 SYGVNS. The CDR3 DNA reads as TGTGCCAACAGTCCCGGCAGGGGGCGGACTGAAAAACTGTTTTTT. Translation gives CANSPGRGRTEKLFF.

The chain employs TRBV19 and TRBJ2-7, with D perhaps matching TRBD2 (5 bases). Trimming shortened V by 3 bases and J by 2 bases, and 14 bases separated the two germline ends. CDR1 LNHDA and CDR2 SQIVND come from the germline V gene (reference sequence). CDR3 length: 15 amino acids. This CDR3 is CASSMRAGEPYEQYF. The CDR3 DNA follows: TGTGCCAGTAGTATGAGGGCAGGAGAACCCTACGAGCAGTACTTC.

Relative to its sample, this clonotype is medium-sized. This chain links TRBV12-3 or TRBV12-4 with TRBJ1-1; D perhaps matches TRBD1 (5 bases). V lost 7 bases, J lost 3 bases, and 15 bases lay in between. The CDR3 is made up of 14 amino acids. CDR3: CASTPLGGDTEAFF. DNA for the CDR3: TGTGCCAGCACCCCTCTGGGAGGGGACACTGAAGCTTTCTTT.

This clonotype was seen a few times. The chain joins TRBV4-3 to TRBJ2-7; D remains unclear. The CDR3 length is 15 residues. The germline V gene encodes CDR1 LGHNA and CDR2 YSLEER. Trimming shortened V by 0 bases and J by 1 base, and 10 bases separated the two germline ends. CDR3 in DNA: TGCGCCAGCAGCCAAGATCGAGGCTCTTCCTACGAGCAGTACTTC. Protein sequence: CASSQDRGSSYEQYF.